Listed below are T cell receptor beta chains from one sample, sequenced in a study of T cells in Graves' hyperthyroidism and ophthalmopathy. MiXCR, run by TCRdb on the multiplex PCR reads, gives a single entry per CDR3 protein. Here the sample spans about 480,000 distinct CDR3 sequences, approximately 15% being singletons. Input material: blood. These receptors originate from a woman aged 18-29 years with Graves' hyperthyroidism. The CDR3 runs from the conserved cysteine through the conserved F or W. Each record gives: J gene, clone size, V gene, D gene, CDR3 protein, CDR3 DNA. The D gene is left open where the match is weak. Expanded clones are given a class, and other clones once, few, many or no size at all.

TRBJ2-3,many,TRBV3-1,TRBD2,CASSRGLAGGVGTDTQYF,TGTGCCAGCAGCCGCGGACTAGCGGGAGGAGTTGGGACAGATACGCAGTATTTT
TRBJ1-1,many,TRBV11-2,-,CASSLGQALNTEAFF,TGTGCCAGCAGCTTAGGTCAGGCTCTGAACACTGAAGCTTTCTTT
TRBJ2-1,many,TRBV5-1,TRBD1,CASSLEPGQINNEQFF,TGCGCCAGCTCCTTAGAACCGGGACAGATTAACAATGAGCAGTTCTTC
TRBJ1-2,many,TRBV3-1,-,CARARGARHGYTF,TGTGCCAGGGCGAGGGGGGCGCGGCATGGCTACACCTTC
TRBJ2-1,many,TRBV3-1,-,CASSQEVYRTEQFF,TGTGCCAGCAGCCAAGAGGTTTATCGAACCGAGCAGTTCTTC
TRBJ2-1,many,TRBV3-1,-,CASSLGPGSEQFF,TGTGCCAGCAGCCTGGGGCCGGGGAGTGAGCAGTTCTTC
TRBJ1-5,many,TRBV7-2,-,CASSFQELNQPQHF,TGTGCCAGCAGCTTCCAGGAACTCAATCAGCCCCAGCATTTT
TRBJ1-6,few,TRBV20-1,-,CSASVGLGSPLHF,TGCAGTGCTAGTGTCGGACTTGGTTCACCCCTCCACTTT
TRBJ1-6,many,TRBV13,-,CASSLGLREVGSPLHF,TGTGCCAGCAGCTTAGGCCTAAGGGAAGTAGGCTCACCCCTCCACTTT
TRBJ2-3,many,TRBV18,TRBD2,CASSSLAGLSTDTQYF,TGTGCCAGCTCATCACTAGCGGGCCTATCCACAGATACGCAGTATTTT
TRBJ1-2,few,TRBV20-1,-,CSARDVQWKNYGYTF,TGCAGTGCTAGAGATGTGCAGTGGAAAAACTATGGCTACACCTTC
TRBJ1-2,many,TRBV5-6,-,CASSSPSKIYGYTF,TGTGCCAGCAGCTCGCCCTCAAAAATCTATGGCTACACCTTC
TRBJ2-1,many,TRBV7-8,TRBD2,CASSPRNLLAGEGHGQFF,TGTGCCAGCAGCCCCCGGAACCTACTAGCGGGAGAAGGGCACGGGCAGTTCTTC
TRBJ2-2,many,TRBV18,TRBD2,CASSPTSENTGELFF,TGTGCCAGCTCGCCTACTAGCGAGAACACCGGGGAGCTGTTTTTT
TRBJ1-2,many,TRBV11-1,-,CASSLKTDAKRGYTF,TGTGCCAGCAGCCTGAAGACGGACGCCAAGAGAGGCTACACCTTC
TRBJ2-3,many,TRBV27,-,CASSPWSTGVDTQYF,TGTGCCAGCAGCCCCTGGAGTACGGGAGTGGATACGCAGTATTTT
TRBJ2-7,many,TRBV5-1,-,CASSITQGNEQYF,TGCGCCAGCAGCATAACACAGGGTAACGAGCAGTACTTC
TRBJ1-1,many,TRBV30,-,CAWSRSTTEAFF,TGTGCCTGGAGCAGGTCGACCACTGAAGCTTTCTTT
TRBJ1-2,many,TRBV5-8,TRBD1,CASRHRDRAFGGYTF,TGTGCCAGCAGACACCGGGACAGAGCTTTTGGTGGCTACACCTTC
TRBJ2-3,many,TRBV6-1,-,CASTLLAEGTDTQYF,TGTGCCAGCACCCTTCTCGCCGAGGGCACAGATACGCAGTATTTT
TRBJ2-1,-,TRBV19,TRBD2,CASSSMTGGPFNEQFF,TGTGCCAGTAGTTCCATGACGGGAGGGCCGTTCAATGAGCAGTTCTTC
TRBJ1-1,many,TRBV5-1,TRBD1,CASRSQDGQDLTEAFF,TGCGCCAGCAGATCACAGGATGGACAGGACCTCACTGAAGCTTTCTTT
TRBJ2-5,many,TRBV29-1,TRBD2,CSVESGGPALGTQYF,TGCAGCGTTGAATCGGGGGGACCAGCCCTAGGGACCCAGTACTTC
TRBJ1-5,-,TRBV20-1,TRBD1,CSAYSGTGYSNQPQHF,TGCAGTGCTTATTCCGGGACAGGGTACTCCAATCAGCCCCAGCATTTT
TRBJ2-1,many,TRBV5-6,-,CASSFTDPTYNEQFF,TGTGCCAGCAGCTTCACAGACCCAACCTACAATGAGCAGTTCTTC
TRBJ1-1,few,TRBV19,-,CASIVYPLVGATEAFF,TGTGCCAGCATAGTATATCCCCTAGTCGGGGCCACTGAAGCTTTCTTT
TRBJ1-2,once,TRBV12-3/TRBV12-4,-,CASSVEADSRYGYTF,TGTGCCAGCAGCGTAGAGGCGGACAGCCGTTATGGCTACACCTTC
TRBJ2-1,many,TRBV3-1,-,CASSQPGRDNEQFF,TGTGCCAGCAGCCAACCGGGCCGAGATAATGAGCAGTTCTTC
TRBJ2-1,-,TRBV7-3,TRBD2,CASSLGGGAGGLNEQFF,TGTGCCAGCAGCTTAGGGGGAGGGGCGGGAGGCCTCAATGAGCAGTTCTTC
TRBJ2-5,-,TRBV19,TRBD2,CASSILASGREETQYF,TGTGCCAGTAGTATTCTGGCTAGCGGGAGGGAAGAGACCCAGTACTTC
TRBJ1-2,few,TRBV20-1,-,CSARPPGYGYTF,TGCAGTGCTAGGCCCCCTGGCTATGGCTACACCTTC
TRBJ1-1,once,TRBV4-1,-,CASSQTSSMNTEAFF,TGCGCCAGCAGCCAAACCAGTTCGATGAACACTGAAGCTTTCTTT
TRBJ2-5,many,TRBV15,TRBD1,CATSSPTGGFGTQYF,TGTGCCACCAGCAGTCCGACAGGGGGTTTTGGGACCCAGTACTTC
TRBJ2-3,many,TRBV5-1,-,CASSPPGGTDTQYF,TGCGCCAGCAGCCCCCCCGGGGGTACAGATACGCAGTATTTT
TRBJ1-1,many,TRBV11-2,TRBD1,CASSLGLQGAMSTEAFF,TGTGCCAGCAGCTTAGGGTTGCAGGGGGCAATGAGCACTGAAGCTTTCTTT
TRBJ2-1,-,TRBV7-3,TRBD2,CASSPIRLAGGYNEQFF,TGTGCCAGCAGCCCAATAAGACTAGCGGGAGGGTACAATGAGCAGTTCTTC
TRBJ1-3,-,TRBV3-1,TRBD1,CASSPDRGLAIYF,TGTGCCAGCAGCCCGGACAGGGGTTTGGCCATATATTTT
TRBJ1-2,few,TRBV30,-,CAWSSGTSYGYTF,TGTGCCTGGTCGTCCGGGACATCCTATGGCTACACCTTC
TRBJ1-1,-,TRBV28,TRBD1,CASSAPGQGGITEAFF,TGTGCCAGCAGTGCTCCGGGACAGGGGGGAATCACTGAAGCTTTCTTT
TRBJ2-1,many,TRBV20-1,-,CSARVIEQGGEQFF,TGCAGTGCTAGAGTTATCGAACAGGGGGGGGAGCAGTTCTTC
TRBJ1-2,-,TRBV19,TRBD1,CASSSRDRAKAYGYTF,TGTGCCAGTAGTTCCCGGGACAGGGCCAAAGCCTATGGCTACACCTTC
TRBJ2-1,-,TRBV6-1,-,CASSVTSLPLGDEQFF,TGTGCCAGCAGTGTAACCAGCCTCCCGTTGGGTGATGAGCAGTTCTTC